This is a list of T cell receptor beta chains from one sample in a study of blood T cell repertoires in COVID-19. TCRdb's copy holds only in-frame clones and misses some; the assay was immunoSEQ multiplex PCR. This repertoire shows around 310,000 clones, just under 90% found once; its top ten account for about a tenth. The sample taken for sequencing was PBMCs or T cells enriched from blood (not recorded which). All receptors derive from a woman aged 25 to 45 who had recovered from COVID-19. CDR3s include the opening cysteine and the closing phenylalanine or tryptophan. D genes are given only for firm matches. Where a row states a size, it is once, few, many or the class of an expanded clone; other rows omit it.

v_call	clone_size	j_call	d_call	cdr3_aa	cdr3_nt
TRBV25-1	-	TRBJ1-5	-	CASSDMRQNNQPQHF	TGTGCCAGCAGTGATATGAGACAGAACAATCAGCCCCAGCATTTT
TRBV6-5	-	TRBJ1-2	TRBD1	CASSLQGGYGYTF	TGTGCCAGCAGTCTCCAGGGGGGCTATGGCTACACCTTC
TRBV18	-	TRBJ1-2	-	CASSGQTGFHYTF	TGTGCCAGCTCAGGACAGACGGGATTTCACTACACCTTC
TRBV14	-	TRBJ2-7	-	CASSRRDTAPYEQYF	TGTGCCAGCAGCCGCCGGGACACGGCGCCCTACGAGCAGTACTTC
TRBV25-1	once	TRBJ2-1	TRBD2	CASSDSSLYPSGNEQFF	TGTGCCAGCAGTGATAGCTCGTTGTATCCTAGCGGAAATGAGCAGTTCTTC
TRBV27	once	TRBJ2-3	-	CASSQQALTDTQYF	TGTGCCAGCAGTCAACAGGCCCTCACAGATACGCAGTATTTT
TRBV2	-	TRBJ2-1	TRBD1	CAGQTGTDEDEQFF	TGTGCCGGCCAAACCGGGACAGATGAGGATGAGCAGTTCTTC
TRBV27	-	TRBJ2-5	TRBD2	CASSLAGGTQYF	TGTGCCAGCAGTCTAGCGGGTGGGACCCAGTACTTC
TRBV18	few	TRBJ1-4	-	CASSPPRAPEKLFF	TGTGCCAGCTCACCACCGAGGGCCCCTGAAAAACTGTTTTTT
TRBV10-2	-	TRBJ2-3	TRBD2	CASSSILAGFTDTQYF	TGCGCCAGCTCATCGATCCTAGCGGGGTTTACAGATACGCAGTATTTT
TRBV5-1	-	TRBJ1-3	-	CASSLDGQLSGNTIYF	TGCGCCAGCAGCCTTGATGGACAGCTCTCTGGAAACACCATATATTTT
TRBV24-1	-	TRBJ2-7	TRBD2	CATSDEAGGLYEQYF	TGTGCCACCAGTGATGAAGCGGGAGGTCTGTACGAGCAGTACTTC
TRBV11-2	-	TRBJ1-6	-	CASSRSSYNSPLHF	TGTGCCAGCAGCCGGAGCTCCTATAATTCACCCCTCCACTTT
TRBV29-1	-	TRBJ1-1	-	CSAWTAPLTMNTEAFF	TGCAGCGCATGGACAGCACCACTTACTATGAACACTGAAGCTTTCTTT
TRBV4-3	once	TRBJ1-2	-	CASSQSGAGGYTF	TGCGCCAGCAGCCAATCAGGGGCCGGTGGCTACACCTTC
TRBV2	-	TRBJ2-5	-	CARNPVEGGETQYF	TGTGCCAGGAACCCGGTCGAGGGTGGGGAGACCCAGTACTTC
TRBV18	once	TRBJ1-1	-	CASSDMNTEAFF	TGTGCCAGCTCAGACATGAACACTGAAGCTTTCTTT
TRBV4-1	once	TRBJ2-1	TRBD2	CASSHRLAGENEQFF	TGCGCCAGCAGCCACAGACTAGCGGGGGAGAATGAGCAGTTCTTC
TRBV21-1	-	TRBJ2-2	-	CASSKSPSAMITGELFF	TGTGCCAGCAGCAAATCCCCTAGCGCGATGATCACCGGGGAGCTGTTTTTT
TRBV4-2	-	TRBJ2-5	-	CASRRQAGETQYF	TGTGCCAGCAGACGACAGGCTGGGGAGACCCAGTACTTC
TRBV7-9	-	TRBJ1-2	-	CASSPTGVSPFSYGYTF	TGTGCCAGCAGTCCCACAGGTGTTTCCCCCTTCTCCTATGGCTACACCTTC
TRBV7-2	-	TRBJ2-1	TRBD1	CASSPNPGGVRQFF	TGTGCCAGCAGCCCCAACCCAGGGGGCGTAAGGCAGTTCTTC
TRBV29-1	-	TRBJ1-1	TRBD1	CSVITGTGKVTEAFF	TGCAGCGTTATTACCGGGACAGGTAAAGTAACTGAAGCTTTCTTT
TRBV6-5	-	TRBJ1-1	-	CASKNGQWNTEAFF	TGTGCCAGCAAAAACGGACAGTGGAACACTGAAGCTTTCTTT
TRBV6-5	-	TRBJ1-3	-	CASSHRARENTIYF	TGTGCCAGCAGTCACCGGGCCCGGGAGAACACCATATATTTT
TRBV10-3	-	TRBJ1-1	-	CAISRQAGPTEAFF	TGTGCCATCAGTAGACAGGCAGGGCCCACTGAAGCTTTCTTT
TRBV5-5	-	TRBJ2-1	TRBD2	CASSLNFLAGGRHEQFF	TGTGCCAGCAGCTTGAATTTTCTAGCGGGAGGGCGCCATGAGCAGTTCTTC
TRBV30	-	TRBJ1-4	-	CAWSVGATTNEKLFF	TGTGCCTGGAGTGTAGGGGCCACCACAAATGAAAAACTGTTTTTT
TRBV29-1	once	TRBJ1-2	TRBD1	CSVGQGENGYTF	TGCAGCGTTGGACAGGGAGAAAATGGCTACACCTTC
TRBV7-9	-	TRBJ2-7	TRBD2	CASKRLAGETYEQYF	TGTGCCAGCAAGAGACTAGCGGGTGAGACCTACGAGCAGTACTTC
TRBV4-1	-	TRBJ1-6	-	CASSQAGTHSPLHF	TGCGCCAGCAGCCAGGCCGGGACACACTCACCCCTCCACTTT
TRBV24-1	-	TRBJ1-4	-	CATSEGRANEKLFF	TGTGCCACCAGTGAGGGCCGAGCTAATGAAAAACTGTTTTTT
TRBV19	-	TRBJ2-5	TRBD1	CASSIYTGAGTGQETQYF	TGTGCCAGTAGTATCTATACCGGGGCGGGGACAGGTCAAGAGACCCAGTACTTC
TRBV14	-	TRBJ1-2	TRBD1	CASSQQGQGLLNYGYTF	TGTGCCAGCAGCCAACAGGGACAGGGTTTGTTGAACTATGGCTACACCTTC
TRBV6-5	-	TRBJ2-1	TRBD2	CASSYGTRVYNEQFF	TGTGCCAGCAGTTACGGGACTAGGGTCTACAATGAGCAGTTCTTC
TRBV5-6	-	TRBJ2-1	TRBD2	CASSLDGREDYNEQFF	TGTGCCAGCAGCTTGGACGGTCGGGAGGACTACAATGAGCAGTTCTTC
TRBV2	-	TRBJ2-3	TRBD2	CASRAPWEPRIAGRTDTQYF	TGTGCCAGCAGGGCCCCCTGGGAGCCTCGGATAGCGGGGCGCACAGATACGCAGTATTTT
TRBV2	-	TRBJ2-1	-	CASTYGGEQFF	TGTGCCAGCACATACGGCGGTGAGCAGTTCTTC
TRBV19	once	TRBJ1-2	-	CASSSLGSYYGYTF	TGTGCCAGTAGTAGTTTGGGGAGTTACTATGGCTACACCTTC
TRBV9	-	TRBJ1-1	-	CASSVEPAAEAFF	TGTGCCAGCAGCGTAGAGCCGGCGGCAGAAGCTTTCTTT
TRBV10-2	-	TRBJ1-2	TRBD1	CASVGQFLYGYTF	TGCGCCAGCGTGGGACAGTTCCTCTATGGCTACACCTTC
TRBV14	-	TRBJ1-1	TRBD1	CASSPRTGGTEAFF	TGTGCCAGCAGCCCCCGGACAGGTGGCACTGAAGCTTTCTTT
TRBV6-4	-	TRBJ1-2	-	CASSDTGYYGYTF	TGTGCCAGCAGTGACACAGGTTACTATGGCTACACCTTC
TRBV19	once	TRBJ1-2	TRBD1	CASKAQGAAGYTF	TGTGCCAGTAAGGCCCAGGGGGCAGCTGGCTACACCTTC
TRBV2	-	TRBJ2-3	TRBD2	CATLAGGTTDTQYF	TGTGCCACCCTAGCGGGAGGGACCACAGATACGCAGTATTTT
TRBV9	-	TRBJ1-1	TRBD1	CASSGGGQGPRAEAFF	TGTGCCAGCAGCGGAGGGGGACAGGGCCCCCGTGCTGAAGCTTTCTTT
TRBV14	few	TRBJ2-3	-	CASSQVGYDSRETDTQYF	TGTGCCAGCAGCCAAGTAGGGTACGACAGTCGGGAGACAGATACGCAGTATTTT
TRBV27	few	TRBJ1-5	TRBD1	CASSFCASPGTGGVSNQPQHF	TGTGCCAGCAGTTTTTGCGCTTCCCCCGGGACAGGAGGGGTTAGCAATCAGCCCCAGCATTTT
TRBV19	-	TRBJ2-5	-	CASSQPRVRETQYF	TGTGCCAGTAGTCAGCCCAGGGTTCGGGAGACCCAGTACTTC
TRBV7-2	-	TRBJ2-5	-	CASSLNRPGHQETQYF	TGTGCCAGCAGCTTAAATCGGCCGGGACATCAAGAGACCCAGTACTTC
TRBV12-2	once	TRBJ2-7	-	CASRTPLAVLFDEQYF	TGTGCAAGTCGGACCCCCCTAGCGGTACTATTCGACGAGCAGTACTTC
TRBV2	-	TRBJ1-1	-	CASSEAWQGGAFF	TGTGCCAGCAGCGAAGCGTGGCAGGGTGGAGCTTTCTTT
TRBV12-5	-	TRBJ2-7	-	CASGLVRFGRGKTYEQYF	TGTGCTAGTGGTTTGGTACGTTTTGGCAGGGGTAAAACCTACGAGCAGTACTTC